The 12 T cell receptor beta chains below all came from one sample that was sequenced in a study of Ad26.COV2.S vaccination and SARS-CoV-2 variants. Described treatment: around 19 received Ad26.COV2.S at low or high dose, single or two shots; 5 received placebo; per-sample allocation not given. Collection of the samples took place on day 63 after the first injection of vaccine or placebo. Profiled with immunoSEQ multiplex PCR; TCRdb holds only in-frame clones, not every one. The table shows 400,000 to 500,000 clones, with 88% occurring only once. The source material was peripheral blood, sampled in a trial of Ad26.COV2.S vaccine versus placebo. These TCRs come from a person between 18 and 65 years old who received the Ad26.COV2.S COVID-19 vaccine or a placebo.

V and J are TRBV11-2 and TRBJ1-1; a weak D match, TRBD1 (5 bases). Germline-derived CDR1 and CDR2 are SGHAT and FQNNGV. V was trimmed by 1 base and J by 3 bases, leaving 9 bases between them. The CDR3 is 14 amino acids. CDR3 in amino acids: CASSLGGEYTEAFF. The CDR3 coding sequence is TGTGCCAGCAGCTTAGGGGGGGAGTACACTGAAGCTTTCTTT. The full variable domain, completed using reference TRBV11-2 and TRBJ1-1, is EAGVAQSPRYKIIEKRQSVAFWCNPISGHATLYWYQQILGQGPKLLIQFQNNGVVDDSQLPKDRFSAERLKGVDSTLKIQPAKLEDSAVYLCASSLGGEYTEAFFGQGTRLTVV.

This chain links TRBV5-8 with TRBJ2-7; TRBD1 matches at 8 bases. V lost 3 bases, J lost 6 bases, and 8 bases stayed unmatched. Germline V gene lookup returns CDR1 SGHTS and CDR2 YDEGEE. The CDR3 is made up of 14 amino acids. CDR3 DNA: TGTGCCAGCAGCTCTGTCAGGGGGCGGGGCGAGCAGTACTTC. Translated, it gives CASSSVRGRGEQYF.

The chain recombines TRBV5-6 with TRBJ1-1; D unresolved. Germline V gene lookup returns CDR1 SGHDT and CDR2 YYEEEE. The CDR3 has 13 amino acids. Trimming cost V 0 bases and J 5 bases, with 8 bases left between them. CDR3 sequence: CASSLVSGTEAFF. In nucleotides, the CDR3 is TGTGCCAGCAGCTTGGTTTCGGGGACTGAAGCTTTCTTT.

The chain recombines TRBV2 with TRBJ2-3; D possibly uses TRBD1 or TRBD2 (5 bases each). In germline, CDR1 is SNHLY, CDR2 FYNNEI. V was trimmed by 4 bases and J by 8 bases, leaving 13 bases between them. CDR3 size: 13 residues. The CDR3 DNA sequence: TGTGCCAGCAGTGTCGGGACCGCCGGTACGCAGTATTTT. Amino acids: CASSVGTAGTQYF.

DNA of the CDR3: TGTGCCAGCAGTTACTCTAGGGTCCCAGATACGCAGTATTTT. Encoded protein: CASSYSRVPDTQYF. The chain carries TRBV6-5 and TRBJ2-3; D not certain. Trimming pared 0 bases from V and 4 bases from J, leaving 8 bases between. This CDR3 contains 14 residues. Germline CDR1 reads MNHEY; CDR2 reads SVGAGI.

This clone was recorded only once. This chain links TRBV2 with TRBJ1-6; D remains ambiguous. The CDR3 runs to 16 residues. V lost 7 bases, J lost 6 bases, and 19 bases lay in between. Germline V gene sequence: CDR1 SNHLY, CDR2 FYNNEI. CDR3 DNA sequence: TGTGCCAGCACCGTTGCGTCCACAAATAGTAATTCACCCCTCCACTTT. Amino acid sequence: CASTVASTNSNSPLHF. Full variable domain (outside the CDR3, taken from reference TRBV2 and TRBJ1-6): EPEVTQTPSHQVTQMGQEVILRCVPISNHLYFYWYRQILGQKVEFLVSFYNNEISEKSEIFDDQFSVERPDGSNFTLKIRSTKLEDSAMYFCASTVASTNSNSPLHFGNGTRLTVT.

The rearrangement joins TRBV7-2 to TRBJ2-7, with D perhaps TRBD2 (7 bases). V gave up 4 bases and J gave up 7 bases, with 14 bases separating them. Germline values: CDR1 SGHTA, CDR2 FQGNSA. The CDR3 is made up of 13 amino acids. The CDR3 is CASSYGGAWEQYF. The CDR3 bases are TGTGCCAGCAGCTATGGGGGGGCCTGGGAGCAGTACTTC.

V gene TRBV3-1 (or the pseudogene TRBV3-2) combines with J gene TRBJ1-5, with unresolved D. CDR1 LGHDT and CDR2 YNNKEL come from the germline V gene (reference sequence). The V and J ends lost 1 base and 6 bases respectively, with 16 bases between them. CDR3 length: 16 amino acids. CDR3 nucleotides: TGTGCCAGCAGCCAAGGCGGACGGCAGGCACGTCAGCCCCAGCATTTT. This translates into CASSQGGRQARQPQHF.

The chain joins TRBV10-2 to TRBJ2-7, with 8 bases that match TRBD1. Losses at the gene ends were 7 bases for V and 3 bases for J; bases not matched to a gene: 8. This CDR3 spans 14 amino acids. Germline CDR1 reads WSHSY; CDR2 reads SAAADI. The CDR3 here is CASNRQGAGYEQYF. The CDR3 DNA is TGCGCCAGCAATCGGCAGGGGGCGGGCTACGAGCAGTACTTC.

A few counts support this clone. This chain uses TRBV7-2 with TRBJ1-2, with D perhaps TRBD1 (5 bases). Trimming cost V 2 bases and J 0 bases, with 10 bases left between them. The CDR3 covers 15 residues. Germline values: CDR1 SGHTA, CDR2 FQGNSA. CDR3 nucleotide sequence: TGTGCCAGCAGCTTATCCGGGGGAGCTAACTATGGCTACACCTTC. This encodes CASSLSGGANYGYTF.

A few counts support this clone. The chain couples TRBV4-1 to TRBJ1-5; 7 bases fit TRBD1. Trimming cost V 1 base and J 6 bases; bases outside gene matches: 6. The CDR3 is 15 residues long. Germline assignment: CDR1 MGHRA and CDR2 YSYEKL. For the CDR3, the DNA is TGCGCCAGCAGCCAAGGACAGGGTTCATCTCAGCCCCAGCATTTT. This gives the protein CASSQGQGSSQPQHF.

The chain links TRBV18 to TRBJ1-4; D remains ambiguous. The V end lost 4 bases, the J end lost 3 bases, and 9 bases lay between the germline ends. Germline assignment: CDR1 KGHSH and CDR2 LQKENI. This CDR3 contains 14 residues. DNA of the CDR3: TGTGCCAGCTCACTCTCAGGCGCTAATGAAAAACTGTTTTTT. Residues: CASSLSGANEKLFF.